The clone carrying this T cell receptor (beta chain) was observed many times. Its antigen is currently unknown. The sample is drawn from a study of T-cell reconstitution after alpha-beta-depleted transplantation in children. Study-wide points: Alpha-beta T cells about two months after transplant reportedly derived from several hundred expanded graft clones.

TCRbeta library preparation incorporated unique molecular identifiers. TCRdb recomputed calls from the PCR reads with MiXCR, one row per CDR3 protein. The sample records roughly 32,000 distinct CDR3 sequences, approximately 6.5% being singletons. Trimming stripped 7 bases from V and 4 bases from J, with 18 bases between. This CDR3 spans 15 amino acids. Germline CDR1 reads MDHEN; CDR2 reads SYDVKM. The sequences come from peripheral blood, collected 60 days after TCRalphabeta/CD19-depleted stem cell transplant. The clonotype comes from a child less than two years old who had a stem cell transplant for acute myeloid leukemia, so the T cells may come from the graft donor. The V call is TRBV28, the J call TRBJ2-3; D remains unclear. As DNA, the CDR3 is TGTGCCAGCACCACCCTTGGGTTCGGCGCAGATACGCAGTATTTT. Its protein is CASTTLGFGADTQYF. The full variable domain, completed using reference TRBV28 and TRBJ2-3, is DVKVTQSSRYLVKRTGEKVFLECVQDMDHENMFWYRQDPGLGLRLIYFSYDVKMKEKGDIPEGYSVSREKKERFSLILESASTNQTSMYLCASTTLGFGADTQYFGPGTRLTVL.